This T cell receptor beta chain was captured in a study of CD8 T cells in Susac syndrome. Random hexamers were used to reverse transcribe the RNA input (about 0.5 to 1 ug). TCRdb reprocessed the immunoSEQ multiplex PCR reads via MiXCR and lists one record per CDR3 protein. The table has around 79,000 distinct CDR3 sequences, roughly 94% seen once. The ends lost 2 bases at V and 4 bases at J; junction bases unmatched: 1. The CDR3 covers 13 residues. CDR1 is ENHRY, CDR2 SYGVKD, per germline. This clonotype was obtained from a human donor with Susac syndrome. The V and J genes are TRBV10-3 and TRBJ1-1; 7 nucleotides line up with TRBD1. The material sequenced was CD8+ T cells from PBMCs. CDR3 region: CAISERDSTEAFF. Here the CDR3 DNA reads TGTGCCATCAGTGAGCGGGACAGCACTGAAGCTTTCTTT.